These 11 T cell receptor beta chains came from one sample sequenced in a study of long-term antiretroviral therapy in people with HIV. Researchers ran immunoSEQ v3.0 at survey level. The repertoire was sequenced with immunoSEQ multiplex PCR; TCRdb's copy has only in-frame clones and lacks some. The sample records more than 15,000 clones, more than 80% being singletons. The input for sequencing was unsorted PBMCs, taken 0.3 years after starting antiretroviral therapy. The source is a man younger than 30 with HIV.

J is TRBJ2-3 and V is TRBV19; TRBD2 matches at 9 bases. Germline lookup yields CDR1 LNHDA and CDR2 SQIVND (reference sequence). V lost 10 bases to trimming and J lost 7 bases; unmatched junction nucleotides: 12. The CDR3 length is 14 residues. The CDR3 is CATRGRGGVNTQYF. CDR3 nucleotides: TGTGCCACCCGAGGGCGGGGGGGCGTAAATACGCAGTATTTT.

The V gene is TRBV29-1, the J gene TRBJ2-5; D is perhaps TRBD1 or TRBD2 (5 bases each). Germline V lookup: CDR1 SQVTM, CDR2 ANQGSEA. The germline V and J ends were trimmed by 6 bases and 4 bases, with 12 bases remaining between them. There are 12 residues in the CDR3. CDR3 nucleotide sequence: TGCAGCGTCGGGGACCACGGAGAGACCCAGTACTTC. Translated, it gives CSVGDHGETQYF.

V and J are TRBV6-5 and TRBJ2-3, with D unclear. Germline V gives CDR1 MNHEY, CDR2 SVGAGI. V dropped 5 bases and J dropped 1 base, with 4 bases sitting between them. The CDR3 has 12 amino acids. The CDR3 DNA follows: TGTGCCAGCAGTGACGGCACAGATACGCAGTATTTT. Amino acid sequence: CASSDGTDTQYF.

Only one count was recorded for this clone. The chain links TRBV6-1 to TRBJ1-1; 7 bases are shared with TRBD1. The V gene's germline CDR1 is MNHNS and CDR2 SASEGT. The CDR3 loop spans 14 amino acids. Unmatched junction bases numbered 1, after V lost 2 bases and J lost 1 base. This chain's CDR3 is CASSEQGENTEAFF. The CDR3 bases are TGTGCCAGCAGTGAACAGGGGGAGAACACTGAAGCTTTCTTT.

The J gene is TRBJ1-6, the V gene TRBV6-6; D is unresolved. Germline V gene data show CDR1 as MNHNY and CDR2 as SVGAGI (reference sequence). The germline V and J ends were trimmed by 5 bases and 13 bases, with 21 bases remaining between them. This CDR3 has 15 amino acids. The CDR3 loop reads CASSKTESNGWPLHF. CDR3 in DNA: TGTGCCAGCAGTAAAACAGAGTCCAATGGTTGGCCCCTCCACTTT.

V usage is TRBV19 and J usage is TRBJ1-4, with D maybe TRBD1 (6 bases). Germline V gene lookup returns CDR1 LNHDA and CDR2 SQIVND (reference sequence). The CDR3 covers 16 residues. Trimming shortened V by 4 bases and J by 3 bases, and 15 bases separated the two germline ends. The CDR3 nucleotides read TGTGCCAGTAGTAACCGCAGAGGGGGGGCTAATGAAAAACTGTTTTTT. Protein product: CASSNRRGGANEKLFF.

The chain carries TRBV5-1 and TRBJ2-5; D is ambiguous. V was pared by 5 bases and J by 5 bases, with 4 bases between. The CDR3 runs 10 residues. Germline V lookup: CDR1 SGHRS, CDR2 YFSETQ. The CDR3 region is CASRGETQYF. The CDR3 DNA sequence: TGCGCCAGCAGAGGGGAGACCCAGTACTTC.

This clone was observed once. The V gene is TRBV30, the J gene TRBJ1-1; 7 bases map to TRBD1. V lost 0 bases to trimming and J lost 1 base; unmatched junction nucleotides: 5. CDR1 is GTSNPN and CDR2 is SVGIG in the germline V gene (reference sequence). The length of the CDR3 is 15 residues. In nucleotides, the CDR3 is TGTGCCTGGAGTGTCGACAGGGAGAAGAACACTGAAGCTTTCTTT. Encoded protein: CAWSVDREKNTEAFF.

The V gene is TRBV6-6, the J gene TRBJ1-5; possibly TRBD1 for D (5 bases). Germline CDR1 MNHNY, CDR2 SVGAGI (reference sequence). There are 15 residues in the CDR3. Between the trimmed V and J ends, which lost 6 bases and 2 bases, there was a span of 14 bases. CDR3 region: CASRAGGFGNQPQHF. The CDR3 coding sequence is TGTGCCAGCAGAGCTGGGGGGTTCGGCAATCAGCCCCAGCATTTT.

This chain links TRBV9 with TRBJ1-1, with TRBD1 as a possible D gene (6 bases). Germline CDR1 SGDLS, CDR2 YYNGEE. V lost 0 bases and J 0 bases, leaving 12 bases between the germline ends. The CDR3 loop spans 16 amino acids. The CDR3 region is CASSVVPGGMNTEAFF. DNA of the CDR3: TGTGCCAGCAGCGTAGTGCCGGGGGGCATGAACACTGAAGCTTTCTTT.

The chain joins TRBV10-2 to TRBJ1-5, with D unresolved. Germline loops: CDR1 WSHSY, CDR2 SAAADI. The CDR3 contains 12 residues. V was trimmed by 2 bases and J by 3 bases, leaving 2 bases between them. CDR3 protein: CASSEPNQPQHF. As DNA, the CDR3 is TGCGCCAGCAGTGAGCCCAATCAGCCCCAGCATTTT.